This T cell receptor beta chain was found in a study of blood T cells in healthy people across ages. The CDR3 length is 17 residues. CDR1 and CDR2 (germline): DFQATT, SNEGSKA (reference sequence). The ends were cut back, 1 base at V and 5 bases at J, with 22 bases in the middle. This clonotype was seen a few times. The use of a sample-barcoded 5' primer and a J-beta primer mix characterized a second PCR of 7 to 11 cycles. Each cDNA molecule received a tag from a template-switch adaptor that had 12 random nucleotides. TCRdb analysed the 5' RACE reads with MiXCR anew, one entry per CDR3 protein. In the table there are more than 600,000 distinct CDR3 sequences, about 25% of which are singletons. This sample also belongs to another study, concerning T cells of mothers and their children. From that study: At around 1.5 ug per 15 ul, all of the extracted RNA went into cDNA synthesis. Related and unrelated pairs show TCR recombination output that thymic selection shapes similarly.

The TCR sequence derives from a boy between 10 and 17 years old in good health. Sample: blood. This chain uses TRBV20-1 with TRBJ2-3; the D is unclear. The CDR3 DNA reads TGCAGTGCTAGAGCTCCTCCGGTGGCGGAGAGAGGAGATACGCAGTATTTT. It encodes CSARAPPVAERGDTQYF.